A selection of T cell receptor beta chains follows, all from one sample in a study of radiotherapy plus CTLA-4 blockade in lung cancer. Sequenced by immunoSEQ multiplex PCR; TCRdb stores in-frame clones only, minus some. In the table there are fewer than 95,000 clones, 83% of which are singletons. Material: peripheral blood, obtained from a patient treated with radiotherapy plus ipilimumab. The receptors derive from a human donor with non-small cell lung cancer who had stable disease on radiotherapy plus ipilimumab. CDR3s include the opening cysteine and the closing phenylalanine or tryptophan. The order of the fields is CDR3 protein, clone size, J gene, V gene. Clone size appears in some rows only: once, few, many, or a class for an expanded clone.

CDR3aa: CASSFREAEEETQYF; abundance: -; j_gene: TRBJ2-5; v_gene: TRBV13
CDR3aa: CASSGETGVSGEKLFF; abundance: once; j_gene: TRBJ1-4; v_gene: TRBV5-1
CDR3aa: CASTPVVLKDGPNTEAFF; abundance: -; j_gene: TRBJ1-1; v_gene: TRBV28
CDR3aa: CASRPPFRVGSGEFF; abundance: -; j_gene: TRBJ2-1; v_gene: TRBV7-9
CDR3aa: CASSIGLVPEQFF; abundance: once; j_gene: TRBJ2-1; v_gene: TRBV19
CDR3aa: CASSLEGSGYNEQFF; abundance: -; j_gene: TRBJ2-1; v_gene: TRBV7-6
CDR3aa: CSARQGSEQYF; abundance: -; j_gene: TRBJ2-7; v_gene: TRBV20-1
CDR3aa: CASSPQGRDYGYTF; abundance: -; j_gene: TRBJ1-2; v_gene: TRBV5-4
CDR3aa: CASSRASGGTYEQYF; abundance: -; j_gene: TRBJ2-7; v_gene: TRBV19
CDR3aa: CASSQIAGTSGRRYEQYF; abundance: -; j_gene: TRBJ2-7; v_gene: TRBV14
CDR3aa: CALPGANDSPLHF; abundance: -; j_gene: TRBJ1-6; v_gene: TRBV30
CDR3aa: CASSSQVHSGNTIYF; abundance: -; j_gene: TRBJ1-3; v_gene: TRBV7-9
CDR3aa: CASRHDRGPPTGELFF; abundance: -; j_gene: TRBJ2-2; v_gene: TRBV28
CDR3aa: CASSLWGGPEAFF; abundance: -; j_gene: TRBJ1-1; v_gene: TRBV7-6
CDR3aa: CASRGDREAFF; abundance: -; j_gene: TRBJ1-1; v_gene: TRBV6-1
CDR3aa: CSARDERVQYF; abundance: once; j_gene: TRBJ2-4; v_gene: TRBV20-1
CDR3aa: CASSVHGAGGEYGYTF; abundance: -; j_gene: TRBJ1-2; v_gene: TRBV9
CDR3aa: CASGSIHEGHGYTF; abundance: -; j_gene: TRBJ1-2; v_gene: TRBV6-5
CDR3aa: CASSRGNYEQYF; abundance: -; j_gene: TRBJ2-7; v_gene: TRBV5-1
CDR3aa: CASSLGTGQYF; abundance: -; j_gene: TRBJ2-3; v_gene: TRBV5-4
CDR3aa: CASSPFMLTYNEQFF; abundance: -; j_gene: TRBJ2-1; v_gene: TRBV14
CDR3aa: CASSSLRLRDGANVLTF; abundance: few; j_gene: TRBJ2-6; v_gene: TRBV11-3
CDR3aa: CASSPLGDEQYF; abundance: -; j_gene: TRBJ2-7; v_gene: TRBV18
CDR3aa: CASSAVASLSTDTQYF; abundance: -; j_gene: TRBJ2-3; v_gene: TRBV19
CDR3aa: CASSRTPQETQYF; abundance: -; j_gene: TRBJ2-5; v_gene: TRBV7-2
CDR3aa: CASSLASSGNQETQYF; abundance: -; j_gene: TRBJ2-5; v_gene: TRBV5-1
CDR3aa: CASSVGREASPLHF; abundance: -; j_gene: TRBJ1-6; v_gene: TRBV9
CDR3aa: CASTRTEAKNIQYF; abundance: -; j_gene: TRBJ2-4; v_gene: TRBV9
CDR3aa: CASSQQSNYGYTF; abundance: -; j_gene: TRBJ1-2; v_gene: TRBV11-2
CDR3aa: CAWTSGGAAEQFF; abundance: -; j_gene: TRBJ2-1; v_gene: TRBV30
CDR3aa: CASSSVERERGQETQYF; abundance: -; j_gene: TRBJ2-5; v_gene: TRBV28